This T cell receptor (beta chain) emerged from a study of T cells in Graves' hyperthyroidism and ophthalmopathy. This clonotype was observed many times. The CDR3 regions of TCR beta were amplified from RNA transcripts. The HTBI primer set drove a first-round RT-PCR of the TCR CDR3. One entry per CDR3 protein results from TCRdb running MiXCR on the multiplex PCR reads. Of around 340,000 distinct CDR3 sequences in the sample, about a sixth were seen once. Material: blood. The clonotype comes from a middle-aged woman with Graves' ophthalmopathy.

Written as DNA, the CDR3 is TGTGCCAGCAGTGTAAGGGAGGGGGGTTACACCTTC. Its protein product is CASSVREGGYTF. The genes are TRBV6-1 and TRBJ1-2; D possibly corresponds to TRBD1 (6 bases). Per the germline V gene, CDR1 is MNHNS and CDR2 is SASEGT. The CDR3 totals 12 residues. V lost 4 bases, J lost 11 bases, and 14 bases lay in between.